This record covers a single T cell receptor beta chain. Its specificity is not known. The data were taken from a study of T cells after yellow fever vaccination. Across the study: Fractions with few cells were prepared using SMART-Seq v4 Ultra Low Input.

Whole-study results and caveats: Of the clonotypes, a small share occurred in both CD4 and CD8 compartments.

TCRdb reprocessed the 5' RACE reads via MiXCR and lists one record per CDR3 protein. The profile shows roughly 300,000 distinct CDR3 sequences, around 8.1% of them singletons. This receptor was obtained from a man aged 18 to 29 who received the YFV17D yellow fever vaccine. The specimen was PBMCs, collected roughly seven weeks after the first yellow fever vaccination.

Here the CDR3 DNA reads TGCGCCAGCAGCCAAGATCTTCCAGGGGTTCTCAATCAGCCCCAGCATTTT. Protein: CASSQDLPGVLNQPQHF. This chain connects TRBV4-3 to TRBJ1-5; possible D gene TRBD1, 6 bases. The V gene lost 0 bases and the J gene lost 3 bases, with 15 bases spanning the gap. The germline gives CDR1 LGHNA, CDR2 YSLEER. This CDR3 contains 17 residues.